Below are 17 T cell receptor beta chains sequenced from a single sample in a study of blood T cell repertoires in COVID-19. Data came from immunoSEQ multiplex PCR; TCRdb stores just in-frame clones and leaves some out. The profile shows just over 80,000 clones, about 89% of them singletons. The sequenced sample consisted of PBMCs or T cells enriched from blood (not recorded which). The source of these receptors is a woman aged 45-60 years with acute COVID-19.

The chain couples TRBV5-1 to TRBJ2-3, with D possibly being TRBD2 (6 bases). This CDR3 has 13 amino acids. The ends were cut back, 5 bases at V and 4 bases at J, with 11 bases in the middle. Germline values: CDR1 SGHRS, CDR2 YFSETQ. The CDR3 DNA reads as TGCGCCAGCAGAGGAGGGGAGGCAGATACGCAGTATTTT. It encodes CASRGGEADTQYF.

V usage is TRBV28 and J usage is TRBJ1-4, with D perhaps matching TRBD1 (5 bases). Germline assignment: CDR1 MDHEN and CDR2 SYDVKM. The length of the CDR3 is 14 residues. Trimming stripped 5 bases from V and 7 bases from J, with 14 bases between. The CDR3 DNA reads as TGTGCCAGCAGTAGCCGGGGGGAAATTGAAAAACTGTTTTTT. Amino acids: CASSSRGEIEKLFF.

In this sample, this clone turned up a few times. CDR3 amino acids: CASSQDPRLGEKLFF. The CDR3 bases are TGCGCCAGCAGCCAAGACCCCAGGTTAGGTGAAAAACTGTTTTTT. The genes are TRBV4-3 and TRBJ1-4; D is unclear. The germline V and J ends were trimmed by 0 bases and 7 bases, with 12 bases remaining between them. CDR3 length: 15 residues. CDR1 is LGHNA and CDR2 is YSLEER in the germline V gene.

The chain is built from TRBV19 and TRBJ1-1, with 10 positions matching TRBD1. With 6 bases clipped from V and 4 bases from J, the junction kept 5 bases outside the gene matches. CDR1 is LNHDA, CDR2 SQIVND, per germline (reference sequence). This CDR3 region has 14 residues. The CDR3 DNA reads TGTGCCAGTAGCAAAGACAGGGGGCTCACTGAAGCTTTCTTT. Translation gives CASSKDRGLTEAFF.

V gene TRBV27 combines with J gene TRBJ1-6, with D maybe TRBD1 (5 bases). The CDR3 runs 16 residues. Germline V gene lookup returns CDR1 MNHEY and CDR2 SMNVEV (reference sequence). V lost 4 bases to trimming and J lost 0 bases, with 10 bases between them. This chain's CDR3 is CASSSRQSSYNSPLHF. The CDR3 DNA reads TGTGCCAGCAGTTCGAGACAGAGCTCCTATAATTCACCCCTCCACTTT.

The chain uses TRBV12-5 and TRBJ1-5, with D hard to call. Germline assignment: CDR1 LGHNT and CDR2 FRNRAP. The CDR3 runs 13 residues. With 6 bases removed from V and 2 bases from J, the gap between germline ends came to 8 bases. The CDR3 is CASGPTGNQPQHF. The CDR3 nucleotides are TGTGCTAGTGGCCCGACTGGCAATCAGCCCCAGCATTTT.

The chain is built from TRBV19 and TRBJ1-3, with 9 bases matching TRBD1. V gave up 3 bases and J gave up 4 bases; unmatched junction bases: 13. Germline-derived CDR1 and CDR2 are LNHDA and SQIVND (reference sequence). The CDR3 spans 18 residues. CDR3 sequence: CASSMGQGNQFSGNTIYF. The CDR3 region has the DNA TGTGCCAGTAGTATGGGACAGGGAAACCAGTTTTCGGGAAACACCATATATTTT.

This chain connects TRBV14 to TRBJ2-2, with TRBD2 identical over 7 bases. V shed 1 base and J 3 bases; nucleotides not matched to a gene: 5. CDR3 size: 16 residues. CDR1 is SGHDN, CDR2 FVKESK, per germline. The CDR3 spells CASSQAWRGYTGELFF. The CDR3 DNA reads as TGTGCCAGCAGCCAAGCCTGGCGGGGGTACACCGGGGAGCTGTTTTTT.

V is TRBV3-1 (or the pseudogene TRBV3-2) and J is TRBJ1-1; D gene ambiguous. Germline V gene sequence: CDR1 LGHDT, CDR2 YNNKEL (reference sequence). V dropped 1 base and J dropped 1 base, with 7 bases sitting between them. The CDR3 totals 14 residues. In DNA form, the CDR3 reads TGTGCCAGCAGCCAAGGGCAGGAGAACACTGAAGCTTTCTTT. Translation: CASSQGQENTEAFF.

This clone was found a few times. The genes are TRBV27 and TRBJ1-1; D remains unclear. Germline CDR1 reads MNHEY; CDR2 reads SMNVEV (reference sequence). This CDR3 is built from 15 residues. Trimming took off 0 bases at V and 0 bases at J, with 8 bases between the two ends. The CDR3 loop reads CASSLSEGLNTEAFF. CDR3 DNA sequence: TGTGCCAGCAGTTTATCGGAGGGCTTGAACACTGAAGCTTTCTTT.

The V and J genes are TRBV9 and TRBJ2-3; TRBD2 agrees at 9 bases. The V and J ends lost 2 bases and 1 base, in that order; junction bases with no gene match: 2. The CDR3 loop spans 15 amino acids. CDR1 SGDLS and CDR2 YYNGEE come from the germline V gene. This CDR3 is CASSVSGSGTDTQYF. In DNA form, the CDR3 reads TGTGCCAGCAGCGTTAGCGGGAGCGGCACAGATACGCAGTATTTT.

The chain uses TRBV3-1 (or the pseudogene TRBV3-2) and TRBJ2-3, with 7 bases lining up with TRBD2. The germline V gene has CDR1 LGHDT and CDR2 YNNKEL (reference sequence). After removal of 2 bases from V and 4 bases from J, the junction contained 9 bases not matched to a gene. The CDR3 totals 16 residues. CDR3 region: CASSQPTGREADTQYF. DNA for the CDR3: TGTGCCAGCAGCCAACCTACGGGGAGGGAAGCAGATACGCAGTATTTT.

This clone has just one count. V gene TRBV5-6 combines with J gene TRBJ1-6; 10 nucleotides align to TRBD1. Germline trimming cut 4 bases from V and 6 bases from J; bases unmatched to any gene: 4. The germline CDR1 and CDR2 sequences are SGHDT and YYEEEE. CDR3 size: 15 residues. The CDR3 nucleotides read TGTGCCAGCAGCCCGGGGACAGGGGTTAATTCACCCCTCCACTTT. This translates into CASSPGTGVNSPLHF.

The V and J genes are TRBV4-3 and TRBJ1-5; the D is unclear. Germline lookup yields CDR1 LGHNA and CDR2 YSLEER. V lost 0 bases to trimming and J lost 6 bases, with 6 bases between them. The CDR3 has 13 residues. This CDR3 is CASSQDPGQPQHF. CDR3 coding DNA: TGCGCCAGCAGCCAAGATCCGGGTCAGCCCCAGCATTTT.

The chain carries TRBV5-4 and TRBJ2-2; 7 bases map to TRBD2. V gave up 5 bases and J gave up 2 bases; unmatched junction bases: 9. CDR3 length: 16 amino acids. CDR1 and CDR2 (germline): SGHNT, YYREEE (reference sequence). The chain's CDR3 is CASSPPGLTNTGELFF. For the CDR3, the DNA is TGTGCCAGCAGTCCTCCGGGACTAACAAACACCGGGGAGCTGTTTTTT.

The chain uses TRBV27 and TRBJ2-7; TRBD2 matches 8 bases. The CDR3 is 15 amino acids. The trim removed 3 bases at V and 9 bases at J, leaving 13 bases unmatched. Per germline, CDR1 MNHEY and CDR2 SMNVEV (reference sequence). As DNA, the CDR3 is TGTGCCAGCAGTTTTGCTGGGACTAGGAGTTTTGGGCAGTACTTC. Its protein is CASSFAGTRSFGQYF.

CDR3 nucleotide sequence: TGCGCCAGCAGCTCGGACAGGGCAGGTCTATCGTATGGCTACACCTTC. Protein product: CASSSDRAGLSYGYTF. The chain is built from TRBV5-1 and TRBJ1-2; TRBD1 matches at 8 bases. The CDR3 covers 16 residues. In germline, CDR1 is SGHRS, CDR2 YFSETQ. Germline trimming cut 3 bases from V and 5 bases from J; bases unmatched to any gene: 12.